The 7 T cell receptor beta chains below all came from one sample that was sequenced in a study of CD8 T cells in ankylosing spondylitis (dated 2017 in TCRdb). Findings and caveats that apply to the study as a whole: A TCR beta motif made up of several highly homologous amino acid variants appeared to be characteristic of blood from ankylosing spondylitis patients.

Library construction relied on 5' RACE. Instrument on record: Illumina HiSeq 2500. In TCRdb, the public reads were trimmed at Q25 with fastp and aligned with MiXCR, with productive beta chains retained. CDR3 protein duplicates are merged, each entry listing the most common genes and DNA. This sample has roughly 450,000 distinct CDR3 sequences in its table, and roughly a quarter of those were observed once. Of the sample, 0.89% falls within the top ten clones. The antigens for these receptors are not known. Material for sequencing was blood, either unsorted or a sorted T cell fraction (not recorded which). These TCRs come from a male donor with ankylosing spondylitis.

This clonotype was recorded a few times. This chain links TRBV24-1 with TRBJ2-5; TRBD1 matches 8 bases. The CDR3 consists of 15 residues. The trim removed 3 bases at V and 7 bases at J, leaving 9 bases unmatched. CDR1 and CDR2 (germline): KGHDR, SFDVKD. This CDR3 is CATSDPMTGAGTQYF. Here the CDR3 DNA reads TGTGCCACCAGTGATCCGATGACAGGGGCAGGGACCCAGTACTTC.

CDR3 nucleotide sequence: TGTGCCAGCAGCTTAGTAGCGGGAGAGTCAGATACGCAGTATTTT. Amino acids: CASSLVAGESDTQYF. This chain uses TRBV7-2 with TRBJ2-3, with 9 bases aligning to TRBD2. Germline V gives CDR1 SGHTA, CDR2 FQGNSA. The CDR3 is 15 amino acids. With V trimmed by 1 base and J by 4 bases, 3 bases remained unmatched.

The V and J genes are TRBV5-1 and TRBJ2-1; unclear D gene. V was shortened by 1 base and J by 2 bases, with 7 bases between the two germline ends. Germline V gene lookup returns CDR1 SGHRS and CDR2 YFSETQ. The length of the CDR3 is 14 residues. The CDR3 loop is CASSLSPAYNEQFF. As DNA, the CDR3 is TGCGCCAGCAGCTTGTCCCCAGCCTACAATGAGCAGTTCTTC.

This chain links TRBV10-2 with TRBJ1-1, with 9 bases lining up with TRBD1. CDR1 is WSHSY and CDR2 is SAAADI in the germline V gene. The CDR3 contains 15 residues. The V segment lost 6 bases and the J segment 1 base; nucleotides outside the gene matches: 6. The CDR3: CASRHPGQGNTEAFF. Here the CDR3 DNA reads TGCGCCAGCAGGCATCCGGGACAGGGGAACACTGAAGCTTTCTTT.

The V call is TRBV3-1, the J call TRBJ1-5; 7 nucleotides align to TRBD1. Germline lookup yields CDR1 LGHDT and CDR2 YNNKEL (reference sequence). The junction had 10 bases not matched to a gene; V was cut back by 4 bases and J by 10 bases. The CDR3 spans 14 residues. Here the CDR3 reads CASSPLKGALPQHF. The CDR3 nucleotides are TGTGCCAGCAGCCCCCTGAAGGGGGCCCTACCCCAGCATTTT.

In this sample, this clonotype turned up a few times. The CDR3 DNA is TGCGCCAGCAGCGTGAGGAGCGGTGGGGAGACCCAGTACTTC. This gives the protein CASSVRSGGETQYF. The chain employs TRBV5-1 and TRBJ2-5; D is possibly TRBD2 (5 bases). V lost 4 bases and J 5 bases, leaving 15 bases between the germline ends. This CDR3 region has 14 residues. Germline V gene lookup returns CDR1 SGHRS and CDR2 YFSETQ.

The CDR3 loop reads CATSRETSGGGETQYF. DNA of the CDR3: TGTGCCACCAGCAGAGAGACTAGCGGCGGGGGAGAGACCCAGTACTTC. The V gene is TRBV15, the J gene TRBJ2-5, with TRBD2 identical over 9 bases. Germline V CDR1 and CDR2: LNHNV, YYDKDF (reference sequence). J was trimmed by 4 bases and V by 0 bases; bases with no gene match: 6. CDR3 length equals 16 residues.